This T cell receptor (beta chain) was sequenced in a study of blood T cell repertoires in COVID-19. About the research overall: Samples of COVID-19 (acute and convalescent) were obtained from the United States, Italy and Spain.

Authors' processing steps: Reference gene primer amplification gave estimated nucleated cell counts. Sequencing used immunoSEQ multiplex PCR; TCRdb keeps in-frame clones, though not all of them. V and J calls and clone size are as listed in that table; D and trimming were resolved from the DNA. The top ten clones hold about 3.2% of a sample with about 220,000 clones, approximately 80% of them seen once. Looked up from germline, CDR1 is MNHEY and CDR2 is SVGAGI. V lost 2 bases to trimming and J lost 7 bases, with 20 bases between them. This CDR3 is 16 amino acids long. The chain links TRBV6-5 to TRBJ2-5, with D possibly being TRBD1 (6 bases). The receptor was isolated from a woman aged 55-70 years who had recovered from COVID-19. Material for sequencing was PBMCs or T cells enriched from blood (not recorded which). CDR3 residues: CASSYLRQAPSRTQYF. The CDR3 DNA reads TGTGCCAGCAGTTACCTAAGACAGGCCCCTAGTAGGACCCAGTACTTC.